This T cell receptor beta chain was captured in a study of human T cells and chemical hapten exposure. This clonotype was detected ten times or more. Deletions cut 8 bases from V and 5 bases from J, with 15 bases between. Germline V gene lookup returns CDR1 MNHEY and CDR2 SVGAGI. This CDR3 region has 14 residues. TCRdb re-analysed the RACE reads in MiXCR, keeping a single row per CDR3 protein. The sample records about 110,000 distinct CDR3 sequences, 11% being singletons. The time point here: patch test 1, 2 weeks after DPC sensitization. Treatment reported: therapeutic diphenylcyclopropenone sensitization with weekly scalp DPC.

Sequenced material: whole blood, taken in connection with sensitization to the hapten diphenylcyclopropenone (DPC). The receptor was derived from a woman in her thirties or forties with alopecia areata. Some clones in this sample may be carry-over from other donors' samples. This chain connects TRBV6-5 to TRBJ2-2; no clear D gene. The CDR3: CASSGRVGTGELFF. For the CDR3, the DNA is TGTGCCAGCTCAGGAAGGGTGGGGACCGGGGAGCTGTTTTTT.